This T cell receptor (beta chain) was retrieved from a study of patients and donors after allogeneic stem cell transplantation. CDR1 is LGHNA, CDR2 YNFKEQ, per germline. The CDR3 has 17 residues. Trimming shortened V by 0 bases and J by 0 bases, and 13 bases separated the two germline ends. TCRdb re-called the RT-PCR reads with MiXCR, one entry per CDR3 protein. The sample includes around 170,000 distinct CDR3 sequences, about 24% of them seen just once. The receptor was isolated from a human donor who was either an allogeneic HSCT recipient or a stem cell or donor lymphocyte infusion donor (not recorded which). It is not recorded whose cells these are; they may come from a transplant donor. V gene TRBV4-2 combines with J gene TRBJ2-3, with D perhaps matching TRBD1 (6 bases). Sequencing was performed on blood, either unsorted or a sorted T cell fraction (not recorded which). CDR3 nucleotide sequence: TGTGCCAGCAGCCAAGAGTCCTGGGGGCCGAGCACAGATACGCAGTATTTT. Its protein is CASSQESWGPSTDTQYF.